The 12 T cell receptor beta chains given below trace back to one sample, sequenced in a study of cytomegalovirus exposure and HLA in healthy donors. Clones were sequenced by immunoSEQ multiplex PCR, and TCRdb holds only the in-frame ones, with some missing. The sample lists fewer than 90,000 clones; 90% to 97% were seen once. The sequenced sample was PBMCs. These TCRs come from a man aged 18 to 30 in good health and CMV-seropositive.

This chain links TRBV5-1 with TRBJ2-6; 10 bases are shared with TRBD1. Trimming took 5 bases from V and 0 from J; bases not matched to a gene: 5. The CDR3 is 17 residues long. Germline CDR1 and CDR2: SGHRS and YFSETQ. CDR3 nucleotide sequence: TGCGCCAGCAGGGAGGGACAGGGGTACTCTGGGGCCAACGTCCTGACTTTC. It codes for CASREGQGYSGANVLTF.

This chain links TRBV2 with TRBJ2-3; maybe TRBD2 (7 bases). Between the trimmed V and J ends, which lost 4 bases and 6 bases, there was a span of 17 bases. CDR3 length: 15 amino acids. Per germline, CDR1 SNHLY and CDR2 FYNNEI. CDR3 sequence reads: CASSGGGGPGDTQYF. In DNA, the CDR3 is TGTGCCAGCAGTGGAGGGGGAGGGCCCGGGGATACGCAGTATTTT.

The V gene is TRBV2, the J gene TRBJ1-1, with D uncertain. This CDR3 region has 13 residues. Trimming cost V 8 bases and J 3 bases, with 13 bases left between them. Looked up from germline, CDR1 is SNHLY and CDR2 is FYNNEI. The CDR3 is CASRTEDHTEAFF. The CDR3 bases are TGTGCCAGCCGGACGGAGGACCACACTGAAGCTTTCTTT.

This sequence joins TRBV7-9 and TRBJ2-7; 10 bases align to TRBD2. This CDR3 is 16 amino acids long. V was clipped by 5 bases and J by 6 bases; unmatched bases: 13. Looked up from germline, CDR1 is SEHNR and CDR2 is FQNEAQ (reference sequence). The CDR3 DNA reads TGTGCCAGCAGCGACACTACCGGGACTAGCGCGGGCGAGCAGTACTTC. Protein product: CASSDTTGTSAGEQYF. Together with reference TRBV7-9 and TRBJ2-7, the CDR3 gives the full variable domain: DTGVSQNPRHKITKRGQNVTFRCDPISEHNRLYWYRQTLGQGPEFLTYFQNEAQLEKSRLLSDRFSAERPKGSFSTLEIQRTEQGDSAMYLCASSDTTGTSAGEQYFGPGTRLTVT.

The CDR3 spells CASSVGDRDGRNEQFF. CDR3 bases: TGTGCCAGCAGCGTCGGGGACAGGGACGGGAGGAATGAGCAGTTCTTC. The genes are TRBV9 and TRBJ2-1; 9 positions agree with TRBD1. The CDR3 is 16 amino acids. The germline gives CDR1 SGDLS, CDR2 YYNGEE. J gave up 7 bases and V 2 bases, and 10 bases lay outside the gene matches.

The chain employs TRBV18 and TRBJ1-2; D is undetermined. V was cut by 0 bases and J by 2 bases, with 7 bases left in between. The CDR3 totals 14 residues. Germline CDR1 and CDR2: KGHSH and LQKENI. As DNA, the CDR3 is TGTGCCAGCTCACCACCGGTCGGGAACTATGGCTACACCTTC. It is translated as CASSPPVGNYGYTF.

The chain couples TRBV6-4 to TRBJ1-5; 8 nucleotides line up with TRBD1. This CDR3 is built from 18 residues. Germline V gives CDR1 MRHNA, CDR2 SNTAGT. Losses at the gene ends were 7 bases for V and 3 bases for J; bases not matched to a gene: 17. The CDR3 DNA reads TGTGCCAGCATTTGGCCTCAGTCCCGGGACAGGTACAATCAGCCCCAGCATTTT. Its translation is CASIWPQSRDRYNQPQHF.

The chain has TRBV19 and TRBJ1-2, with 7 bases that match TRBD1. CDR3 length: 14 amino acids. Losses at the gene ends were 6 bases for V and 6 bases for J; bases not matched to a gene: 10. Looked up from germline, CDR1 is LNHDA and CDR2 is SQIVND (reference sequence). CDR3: CASSPGTEANGYTF. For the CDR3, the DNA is TGTGCCAGTAGCCCGGGGACAGAAGCAAATGGCTACACCTTC.

In DNA, the CDR3 is TGTGCCAGCAGTTTATCCACTCCTCAGGGCAACCAAGAGACCCAGTACTTC. It yields the protein CASSLSTPQGNQETQYF. The chain recombines TRBV27 with TRBJ2-5, with D maybe TRBD1 (5 bases). V shed 0 bases and J shed 0 bases, with 14 bases lying between them. The CDR3 contains 17 residues. In germline, CDR1 is MNHEY, CDR2 SMNVEV (reference sequence).

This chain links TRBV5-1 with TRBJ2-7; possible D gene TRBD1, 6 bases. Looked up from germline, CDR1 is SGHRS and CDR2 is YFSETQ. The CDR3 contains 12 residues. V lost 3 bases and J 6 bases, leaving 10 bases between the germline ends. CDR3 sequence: CASSSSGVEQYF. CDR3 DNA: TGCGCCAGCAGCTCCTCAGGGGTCGAGCAGTACTTC.

CDR3 in DNA: TGTGCCAGCAGCCAAGATTCCAGTAGTGCAGGCAATGAGCAGTTCTTC. Amino acid sequence: CASSQDSSSAGNEQFF. The chain carries TRBV4-2 and TRBJ2-1; D ambiguous. Trimming left V 0 bases short and J 6 bases short, with 15 bases between. The CDR3 has 16 amino acids. From germline, CDR1 is LGHNA and CDR2 YNFKEQ.

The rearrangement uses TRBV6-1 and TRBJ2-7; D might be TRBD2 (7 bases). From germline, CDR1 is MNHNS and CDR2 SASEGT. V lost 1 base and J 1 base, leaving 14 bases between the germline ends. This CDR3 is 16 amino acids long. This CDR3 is CASSEGAGEGSYEQYF. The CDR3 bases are TGTGCCAGCAGTGAAGGTGCAGGGGAGGGTTCCTACGAGCAGTACTTC.